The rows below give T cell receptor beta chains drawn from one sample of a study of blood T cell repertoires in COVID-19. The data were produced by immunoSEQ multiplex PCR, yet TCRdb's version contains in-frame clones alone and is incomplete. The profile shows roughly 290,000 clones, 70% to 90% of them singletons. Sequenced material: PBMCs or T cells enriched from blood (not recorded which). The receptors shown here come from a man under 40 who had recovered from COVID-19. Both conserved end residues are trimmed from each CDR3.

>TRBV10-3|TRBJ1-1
AISDREGTEAF
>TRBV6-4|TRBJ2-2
ASSDSGGPHAGELF
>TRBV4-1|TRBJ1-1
ASSRRDTEAF
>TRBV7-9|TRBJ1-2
ASSLSVADYGYT
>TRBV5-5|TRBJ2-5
ASSPHGSGKQETQY
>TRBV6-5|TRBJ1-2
ASGPRGLYYGYT
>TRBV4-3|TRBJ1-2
ASSQFWTGEDYGYT
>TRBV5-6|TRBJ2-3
ASSPTGGKLGDTQY
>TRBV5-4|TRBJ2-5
ASNDRVVRTQY
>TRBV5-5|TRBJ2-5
ASSSLAGGYQETQY
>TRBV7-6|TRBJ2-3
ASSSTTGGSRTDTQY
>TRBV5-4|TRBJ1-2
ASSSATDSYGYT
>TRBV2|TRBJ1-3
ASSEAYVGNTIY
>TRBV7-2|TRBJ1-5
ASSSTRDQPQH
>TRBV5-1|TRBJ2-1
ASSLGTSGRYDEQF
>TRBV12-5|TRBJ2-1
ASGLGLAGGSYNEQF
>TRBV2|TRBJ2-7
ASSEAGTSGITYEQY
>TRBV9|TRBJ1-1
ASSVEQDTEAF
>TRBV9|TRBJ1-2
ASSGSGSGYT
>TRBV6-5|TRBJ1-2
ASGWNRGGDNYGYT
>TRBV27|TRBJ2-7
ASSPGGPPYEQY
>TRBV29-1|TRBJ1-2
SATDRGLLGYT
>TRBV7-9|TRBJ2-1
ASSAPGTGFNEQF
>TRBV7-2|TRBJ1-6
ASSSTGTGDSPLH
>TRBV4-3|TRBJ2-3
ASSQESSGGALDTQY
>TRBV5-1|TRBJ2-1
ASSLGAASSYNEQF
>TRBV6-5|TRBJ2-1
ASSYSKRGAYNEQF
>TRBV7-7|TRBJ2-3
ASSPGLKRTDTQY
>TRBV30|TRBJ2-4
AWSAPGVDIQY
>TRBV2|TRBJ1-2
ASCPQGGYYGYT
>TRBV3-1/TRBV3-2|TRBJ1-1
ASSPQLNTEAF